This entry is about one T cell receptor (beta chain). These data originate in a study of beta chain features in type 1 diabetes. The CDR3 has 14 residues. V gave up 4 bases and J gave up 4 bases; unmatched junction bases: 4. Germline V lookup: CDR1 SGDLS, CDR2 YYNGEE. In total, each donor contributed a single heparinised blood draw that averaged approximately 0.12 L. The investigators reverse transcribed all of the isolated RNA, so they sequenced expressed TCRB transcripts. Sequenced by immunoSEQ multiplex PCR; TCRdb stores in-frame clones only, minus some. The sample lists about 620,000 clones; roughly a sixth were seen once.

The TCR sequence derives from a man between 18 and 29 years old in good health. The chain joins TRBV9 to TRBJ2-1; 8 bases are shared with TRBD1. Sequencing input: naive CD4+ T cells from blood. In DNA form, the CDR3 reads TGTGCCAGCAGCCGGGACAGGATGTACAATGAGCAGTTCTTC. This sequence encodes CASSRDRMYNEQFF.